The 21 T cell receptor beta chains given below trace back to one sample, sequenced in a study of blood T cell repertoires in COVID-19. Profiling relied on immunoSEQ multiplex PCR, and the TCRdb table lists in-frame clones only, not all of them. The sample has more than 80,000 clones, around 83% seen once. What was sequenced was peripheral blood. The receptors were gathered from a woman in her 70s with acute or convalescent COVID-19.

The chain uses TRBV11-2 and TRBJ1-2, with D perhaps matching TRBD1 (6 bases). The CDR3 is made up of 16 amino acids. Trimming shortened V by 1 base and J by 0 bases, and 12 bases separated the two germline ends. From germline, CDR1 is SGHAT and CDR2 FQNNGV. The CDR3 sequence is CASSLGTALANYGYTF. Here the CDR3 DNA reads TGTGCCAGCAGCTTAGGGACAGCACTCGCTAACTATGGCTACACCTTC.

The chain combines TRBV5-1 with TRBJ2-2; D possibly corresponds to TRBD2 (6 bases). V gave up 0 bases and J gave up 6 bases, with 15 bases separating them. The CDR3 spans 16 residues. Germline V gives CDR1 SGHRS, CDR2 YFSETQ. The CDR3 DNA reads TGCGCCAGCAGCTTGGCCGCGACTAGACTTCCCGGGGAGCTGTTTTTT. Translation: CASSLAATRLPGELFF.

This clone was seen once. CDR3 coding DNA: TGTGCCAGCAAATTTATGAATCAGCCCCAGCATTTT. Translated: CASKFMNQPQHF. This chain uses TRBV2 with TRBJ1-5; D not resolved. The V end was cut by 7 bases, the J end by 4 bases, with 8 bases between. CDR1 is SNHLY and CDR2 is FYNNEI in the germline V gene. This CDR3 has 12 residues.

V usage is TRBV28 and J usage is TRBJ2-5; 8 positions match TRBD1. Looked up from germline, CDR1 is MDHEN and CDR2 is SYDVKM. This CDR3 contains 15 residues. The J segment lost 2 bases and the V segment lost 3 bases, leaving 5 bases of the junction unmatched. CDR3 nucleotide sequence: TGTGCCAGCAGTTTGGAGGACAGGGCGCAAGAGACCCAGTACTTC. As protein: CASSLEDRAQETQYF.

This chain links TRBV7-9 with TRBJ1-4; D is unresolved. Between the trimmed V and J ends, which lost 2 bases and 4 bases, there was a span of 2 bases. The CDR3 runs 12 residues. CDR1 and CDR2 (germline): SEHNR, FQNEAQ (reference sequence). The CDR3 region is CASSLLNEKLFF. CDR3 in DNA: TGTGCCAGCAGCTTACTTAATGAAAAACTGTTTTTT.

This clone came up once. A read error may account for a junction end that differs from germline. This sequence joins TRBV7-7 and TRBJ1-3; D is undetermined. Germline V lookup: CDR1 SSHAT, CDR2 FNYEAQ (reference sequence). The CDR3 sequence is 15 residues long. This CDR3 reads CASSLAELSGNTIYF. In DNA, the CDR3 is TGTGCTAGCAGCTTAGCGGAGTTATCTGGAAACACCATATATTTT.

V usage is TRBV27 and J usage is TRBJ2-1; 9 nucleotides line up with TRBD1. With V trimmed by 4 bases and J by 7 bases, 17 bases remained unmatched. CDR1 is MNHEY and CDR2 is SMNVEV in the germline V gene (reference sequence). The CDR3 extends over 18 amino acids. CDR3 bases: TGTGCCAGCAGTTCTTTGTACCGGGACAGGGCCCTTGGGAATGAGCAGTTCTTC. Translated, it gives CASSSLYRDRALGNEQFF.

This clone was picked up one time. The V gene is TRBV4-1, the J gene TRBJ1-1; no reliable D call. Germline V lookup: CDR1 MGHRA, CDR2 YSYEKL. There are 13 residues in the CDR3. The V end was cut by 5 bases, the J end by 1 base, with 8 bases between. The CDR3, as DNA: TGCGCCAGCAGCTTAGCCCCGAACACTGAAGCTTTCTTT. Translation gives CASSLAPNTEAFF.

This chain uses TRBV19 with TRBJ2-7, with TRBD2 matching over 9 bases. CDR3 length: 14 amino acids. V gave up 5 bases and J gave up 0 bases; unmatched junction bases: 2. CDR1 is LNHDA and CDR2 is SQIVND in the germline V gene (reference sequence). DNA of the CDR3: TGTGCCAGTAGTCCTAGCGGGGCCTCCTACGAGCAGTACTTC. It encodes CASSPSGASYEQYF.

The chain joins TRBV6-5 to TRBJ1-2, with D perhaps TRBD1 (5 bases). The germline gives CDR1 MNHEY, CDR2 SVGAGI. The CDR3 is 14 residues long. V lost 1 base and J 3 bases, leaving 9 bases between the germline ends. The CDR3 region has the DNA TGTGCCAGCAGTTACTACAGGTTCGACTATGGCTACACCTTC. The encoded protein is CASSYYRFDYGYTF.

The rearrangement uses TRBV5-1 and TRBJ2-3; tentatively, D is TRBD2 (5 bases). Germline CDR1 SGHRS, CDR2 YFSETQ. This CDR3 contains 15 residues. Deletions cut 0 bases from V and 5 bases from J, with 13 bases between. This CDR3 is CASSLVRGEEDTQYF. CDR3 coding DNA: TGCGCCAGCAGCTTGGTCCGGGGTGAGGAAGATACGCAGTATTTT.

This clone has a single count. CDR3 in DNA: TGTGCCAGCAGCGCCCCAGGGTTTGCTGGCTACACCTTC. This encodes CASSAPGFAGYTF. The chain combines TRBV9 with TRBJ1-2; D may be TRBD1 (5 bases). CDR1 SGDLS and CDR2 YYNGEE come from the germline V gene. V shed 3 bases and J shed 7 bases, with 13 bases lying between them. The CDR3 length is 13 residues.

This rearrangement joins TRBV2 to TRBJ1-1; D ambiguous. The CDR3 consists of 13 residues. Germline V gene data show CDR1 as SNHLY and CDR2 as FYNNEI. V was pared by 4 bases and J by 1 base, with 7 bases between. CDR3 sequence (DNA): TGTGCCAGCAGTGCAAGCAAGAACACTGAAGCTTTCTTT. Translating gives CASSASKNTEAFF.

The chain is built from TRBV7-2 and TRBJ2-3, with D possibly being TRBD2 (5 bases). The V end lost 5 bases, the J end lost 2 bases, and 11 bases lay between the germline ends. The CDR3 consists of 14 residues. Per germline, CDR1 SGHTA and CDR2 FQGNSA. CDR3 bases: TGTGCCAGCAGCCTTCTCGGGATCACAGATACGCAGTATTTT. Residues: CASSLLGITDTQYF.

The CDR3 DNA sequence: TGTGCCAGCAGTCCTAGGACAGGAGTCTCCTACGAGCAGTACTTC. Protein: CASSPRTGVSYEQYF. The chain uses TRBV6-5 and TRBJ2-7, with 7 bases fitting TRBD1. CDR3 length equals 15 residues. Germline CDR1 is MNHEY and CDR2 is SVGAGI. V was clipped by 5 bases and J by 0 bases; unmatched bases: 7.

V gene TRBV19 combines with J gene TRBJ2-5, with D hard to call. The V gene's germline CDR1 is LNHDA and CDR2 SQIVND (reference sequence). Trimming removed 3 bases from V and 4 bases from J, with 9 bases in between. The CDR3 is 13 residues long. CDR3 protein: CASSMAHAETQYF. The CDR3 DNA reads TGTGCCAGTAGTATGGCCCATGCAGAGACCCAGTACTTC. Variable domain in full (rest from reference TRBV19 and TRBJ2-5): DGGITQSPKYLFRKEGQNVTLSCEQNLNHDAMYWYRQDPGQGLRLIYYSQIVNDFQKGDIAEGYSVSREKKESFPLTVTSAQKNPTAFYLCASSMAHAETQYFGPGTRLLVL.

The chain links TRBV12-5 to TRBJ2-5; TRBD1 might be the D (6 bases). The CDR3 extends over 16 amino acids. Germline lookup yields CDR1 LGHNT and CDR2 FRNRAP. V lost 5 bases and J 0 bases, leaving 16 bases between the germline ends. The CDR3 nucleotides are TGTGCTAGTGGTCCTGGATCTTGGACAGACCAAGAGACCCAGTACTTC. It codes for CASGPGSWTDQETQYF.

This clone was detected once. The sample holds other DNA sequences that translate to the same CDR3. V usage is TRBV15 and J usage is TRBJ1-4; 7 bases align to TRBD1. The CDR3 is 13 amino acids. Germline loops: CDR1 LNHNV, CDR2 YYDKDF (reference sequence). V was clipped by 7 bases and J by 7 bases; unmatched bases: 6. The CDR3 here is CATTAQGPEKLFF. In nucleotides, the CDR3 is TGTGCCACCACCGCACAGGGGCCTGAAAAACTGTTTTTT.

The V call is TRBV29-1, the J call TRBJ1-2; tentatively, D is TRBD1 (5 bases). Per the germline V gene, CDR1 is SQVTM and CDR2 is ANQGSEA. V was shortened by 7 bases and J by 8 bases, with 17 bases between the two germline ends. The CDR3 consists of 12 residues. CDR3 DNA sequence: TGCAGCGCCCGGGTGGACATGAGGGGCTACACCTTC. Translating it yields CSARVDMRGYTF.

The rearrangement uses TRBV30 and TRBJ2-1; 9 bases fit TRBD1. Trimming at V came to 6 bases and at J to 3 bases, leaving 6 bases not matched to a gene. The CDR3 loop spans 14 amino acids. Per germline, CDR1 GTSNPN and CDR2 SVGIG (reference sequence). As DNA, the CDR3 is TGTGCCTGTAAAATGGACAGGGGCTACAATGAGCAGTTCTTC. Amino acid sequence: CACKMDRGYNEQFF.

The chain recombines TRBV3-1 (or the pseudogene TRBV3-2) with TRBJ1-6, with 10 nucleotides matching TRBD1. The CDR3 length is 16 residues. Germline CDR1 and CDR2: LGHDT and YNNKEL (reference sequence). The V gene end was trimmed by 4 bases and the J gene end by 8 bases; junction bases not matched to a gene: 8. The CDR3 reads CASSPLYGTGDSPLHF. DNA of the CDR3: TGTGCCAGCAGCCCCCTATACGGGACAGGGGATTCACCCCTCCACTTT.